Presented here are 27 T cell receptor beta chains from one specimen sequenced in a study of blood T cell repertoires in COVID-19 (dated by TCRdb to about 2020). The method behind the library was the immunoSEQ multiplex PCR assay. TCRdb re-hosts the immuneACCESS table, in-frame sequences only. Its copies lack some clones; in the studies checked, an unresolved V gene accounts for under half of them, and the cause for the rest is not known. A total of around 500,000 clones appear in this sample, 70% to 90% of them only once. The ten largest make up 3% to 3.5% of the sample. The material sequenced was peripheral blood. The receptors shown here come from a human donor in a cohort sampled during active COVID-19.

The V gene is TRBV27, the J gene TRBJ1-1; D gene ambiguous. CDR1 and CDR2 from the germline V gene are MNHEY and SMNVEV (reference sequence). V gave up 4 bases and J gave up 3 bases, with 6 bases separating them. The CDR3 loop spans 12 amino acids. Here the CDR3 reads CASSSGYTEAFF. The DNA of the CDR3 is TGTGCCAGCAGTTCGGGTTACACTGAAGCTTTCTTT.

The V call is TRBV2, the J call TRBJ1-2, with TRBD1 matching over 8 bases. The CDR3 runs to 13 residues. With 11 bases clipped from V and 3 bases from J, the junction kept 8 bases outside the gene matches. Germline CDR1 SNHLY, CDR2 FYNNEI. CDR3 sequence (DNA): TGTGCCGGAGGCAGGGGGCTGTACTATGGCTACACCTTC. Its translation is CAGGRGLYYGYTF.

The chain links TRBV18 to TRBJ2-1; 7 positions agree with TRBD2. Germline CDR1 KGHSH, CDR2 LQKENI. The CDR3 runs to 15 residues. V was clipped by 6 bases and J by 8 bases; unmatched bases: 13. The chain's CDR3 is CASSLLAEYTDEQFF. CDR3 DNA: TGTGCCAGCTCTCTGCTAGCGGAATATACCGATGAGCAGTTCTTC.

The chain employs TRBV7-9 and TRBJ1-4; 9 bases agree with TRBD1. The CDR3 contains 13 residues. The germline V gene encodes CDR1 SEHNR and CDR2 FQNEAQ (reference sequence). V was pared by 5 bases and J by 8 bases, with 3 bases of the junction left unmatched. The CDR3 DNA reads as TGTGCCAGCAGCCCCGGACAGGGGGAAAAACTGTTTTTT. Translated: CASSPGQGEKLFF.

The rearrangement joins TRBV7-9 to TRBJ1-1; TRBD1 is a possible D gene (5 bases). Germline V gene data show CDR1 as SEHNR and CDR2 as FQNEAQ (reference sequence). CDR3 length: 13 residues. Trimming pared 3 bases from V and 0 bases from J, leaving 5 bases between. The CDR3 bases are TGTGCCAGCAGCTTGACAGTGAACACTGAAGCTTTCTTT. Translating it yields CASSLTVNTEAFF.

This clone is labeled as medium-sized (0.01 to 0.1%). V gene TRBV6-6 combines with J gene TRBJ1-5; D may be TRBD1 (6 bases). V gave up 1 base and J gave up 8 bases, with 18 bases separating them. CDR3 size: 16 residues. Per the germline V gene, CDR1 is MNHNY and CDR2 is SVGAGI (reference sequence). The CDR3 spells CASSYWGGPSIKPQHF. In DNA form, the CDR3 reads TGTGCCAGCAGTTACTGGGGGGGCCCATCCATAAAGCCCCAGCATTTT.

A few counts support this clone. The chain joins TRBV9 to TRBJ2-2, with TRBD2 as a possible D gene (5 bases). The CDR3 covers 15 residues. V was trimmed by 0 bases and J by 4 bases, leaving 10 bases between them. From germline, CDR1 is SGDLS and CDR2 YYNGEE. The CDR3 protein is CASSVEGTSTGELFF. CDR3 DNA sequence: TGTGCCAGCAGCGTAGAAGGTACTAGCACCGGGGAGCTGTTTTTT.

The chain joins TRBV6-6 to TRBJ1-6, with D possibly TRBD1 on 6 matching bases. The length of the CDR3 is 15 residues. Trimming took 5 bases from V and 10 from J, leaving 18 bases between them. Germline CDR1 and CDR2: MNHNY and SVGAGI (reference sequence). DNA for the CDR3: TGTGCCAGCAGTCTACAGGGTTTTTCCGAATCACCCCTCCACTTT. The encoded protein is CASSLQGFSESPLHF.

This chain uses TRBV18 with TRBJ2-1; perhaps TRBD1 as D (6 bases). The CDR3 length is 16 residues. CDR1 and CDR2 (germline): KGHSH, LQKENI. The germline V and J ends were trimmed by 2 bases and 9 bases, with 20 bases remaining between them. The CDR3: CASSPINRVSYGEQFF. CDR3 DNA sequence: TGTGCCAGCTCACCAATTAACAGGGTATCGTATGGTGAGCAGTTCTTC.

The chain joins TRBV9 to TRBJ2-3, with TRBD2 as a possible D gene (6 bases). V was trimmed by 2 bases and J by 3 bases, leaving 13 bases between them. Germline V gives CDR1 SGDLS, CDR2 YYNGEE. This CDR3 spans 15 amino acids. The CDR3 loop reads CASSVERLVTDTQYF. DNA of the CDR3: TGTGCCAGCAGCGTGGAACGACTAGTTACAGATACGCAGTATTTT.

V gene TRBV6-5 combines with J gene TRBJ1-6, with D uncertain. Germline V CDR1 and CDR2: MNHEY, SVGAGI. This CDR3 has 13 residues. Trimming took off 10 bases at V and 8 bases at J, with 15 bases between the two ends. This chain's CDR3 is CATSPSRDSPLHF. CDR3 DNA sequence: TGTGCCACCTCCCCCTCTCGGGATTCACCCCTCCACTTT.

The J gene is TRBJ2-7, the V gene TRBV5-1; 10 bases are shared with TRBD2. The V gene end was trimmed by 1 base and the J gene end by 3 bases; junction bases not matched to a gene: 10. The germline V gene has CDR1 SGHRS and CDR2 YFSETQ. The CDR3 loop spans 17 amino acids. This chain's CDR3 is CASSLWLAGVLVYEQYF. In DNA form, the CDR3 reads TGCGCCAGCAGCTTGTGGCTAGCGGGAGTTTTGGTCTACGAGCAGTACTTC.

The chain carries TRBV19 and TRBJ2-3; 9 nucleotides align to TRBD2. The CDR3 length is 14 residues. J was trimmed by 4 bases and V by 8 bases; bases with no gene match: 7. Per germline, CDR1 LNHDA and CDR2 SQIVND (reference sequence). The CDR3 DNA follows: TGTGCCAGTGCCCCTAGCGGGAATTCAGATACGCAGTATTTT. It codes for CASAPSGNSDTQYF. The full variable domain, completed using reference TRBV19 and TRBJ2-3, is DGGITQSPKYLFRKEGQNVTLSCEQNLNHDAMYWYRQDPGQGLRLIYYSQIVNDFQKGDIAEGYSVSREKKESFPLTVTSAQKNPTAFYLCASAPSGNSDTQYFGPGTRLTVL.

V is TRBV7-2 and J is TRBJ2-1, with 7 bases lining up with TRBD2. The CDR3 contains 16 residues. Unmatched junction bases numbered 14, after V lost 6 bases and J lost 6 bases. CDR1 is SGHTA and CDR2 is FQGNSA in the germline V gene. DNA of the CDR3: TGTGCCAGCAGATTCATACTAGCGAGAGGGTCCAATGAGCAGTTCTTC. Amino acids: CASRFILARGSNEQFF.

This clone showed up just once. The chain recombines TRBV27 with TRBJ2-1; D may be TRBD2 (7 bases). Trimming left V 8 bases short and J 6 bases short, with 20 bases between. This CDR3 is 15 amino acids long. Germline-derived CDR1 and CDR2 are MNHEY and SMNVEV (reference sequence). CDR3 nucleotides: TGTGCCAGCTTTTTTACAAGGGGGGAGGGCAATGAGCAGTTCTTC. It encodes CASFFTRGEGNEQFF.

This chain uses TRBV9 with TRBJ1-1, with 9 bases matching TRBD1. From germline, CDR1 is SGDLS and CDR2 YYNGEE. The CDR3 loop spans 14 amino acids. Trimming cost V 4 bases and J 5 bases; bases outside gene matches: 6. This CDR3 is CASSPRQGETEAFF. CDR3 nucleotides: TGTGCCAGCAGCCCCAGACAGGGGGAGACTGAAGCTTTCTTT.

This clone has just a few counts. The chain has TRBV11-1 and TRBJ2-3; D is perhaps TRBD1 (6 bases). CDR1 and CDR2 (germline): SGHAT, FQDESV (reference sequence). CDR3 length equals 16 residues. Trimming removed 3 bases at V and 0 bases at J, with 13 bases between. The CDR3 sequence: CASSFHPGASTDTQYF. The CDR3 DNA follows: TGTGCCAGCAGCTTCCATCCAGGGGCCAGCACAGATACGCAGTATTTT.

V gene TRBV7-2 combines with J gene TRBJ2-7; TRBD1 matches at 9 bases. The J segment lost 3 bases and the V segment lost 6 bases, leaving 9 bases of the junction unmatched. The CDR3 loop spans 15 amino acids. The germline gives CDR1 SGHTA, CDR2 FQGNSA. CDR3 nucleotide sequence: TGTGCCAGCAGTTCGGACAGGGGAGGAAGCTACGAGCAGTACTTC. It specifies CASSSDRGGSYEQYF.

This chain joins TRBV5-5 and TRBJ2-7, with D perhaps matching TRBD1 (6 bases). The CDR3 contains 15 residues. The V end was cut by 1 base, the J end by 2 bases, with 13 bases between. Germline values: CDR1 SGHKS, CDR2 YYEKEE (reference sequence). CDR3 loop: CASSLSGTTPYEQYF. Here the CDR3 DNA reads TGTGCCAGCAGCTTGAGTGGGACAACTCCCTACGAGCAGTACTTC.

The V and J genes are TRBV2 and TRBJ1-1; unclear D gene. This CDR3 region has 14 residues. Germline CDR1 and CDR2: SNHLY and FYNNEI. V shed 6 bases and J shed 5 bases, with 16 bases lying between them. CDR3 loop: CASSLEDSRTEAFF. The CDR3 DNA reads TGTGCCAGCAGCTTGGAGGATTCGAGGACTGAAGCTTTCTTT.

This clone appeared a single time. The DNA of the CDR3 is TGTGCCAGCAGCGAGGGGGCCAGCGAGCAGTACTTC. This gives the protein CASSEGASEQYF. The chain links TRBV9 to TRBJ2-7; 7 nucleotides agree with TRBD1. The germline V gene encodes CDR1 SGDLS and CDR2 YYNGEE. The CDR3 spans 12 residues. V gave up 3 bases and J gave up 6 bases; unmatched junction bases: 3.

The chain joins TRBV13 to TRBJ2-7; 8 nucleotides line up with TRBD1. Losses at the gene ends were 5 bases for V and 2 bases for J; bases not matched to a gene: 11. In germline, CDR1 is PRHDT, CDR2 FYEKMQ (reference sequence). CDR3 length: 16 amino acids. The CDR3 DNA reads as TGTGCCAGCAGCATGCACAGGGGGACATCGCCCTACGAGCAGTACTTC. It specifies CASSMHRGTSPYEQYF.

CDR3: CASSSLNVYEQYF. The DNA for the CDR3 is TGCGCCAGCAGCTCCCTAAACGTCTACGAGCAGTACTTC. The rearrangement joins TRBV5-1 to TRBJ2-7, with D hard to call. V was trimmed by 3 bases and J by 3 bases, leaving 10 bases between them. The germline V gene has CDR1 SGHRS and CDR2 YFSETQ. The CDR3 is 13 residues long.

The chain employs TRBV14 and TRBJ1-2, with TRBD1 matching over 9 bases. J gave up 5 bases and V 1 base, and 8 bases lay outside the gene matches. Germline V CDR1 and CDR2: SGHDN, FVKESK. The CDR3 is 16 residues long. The CDR3 region is CASSQGGQGIFYGYTF. In DNA form, the CDR3 reads TGTGCCAGCAGCCAAGGCGGACAGGGGATTTTTTATGGCTACACCTTC.

The chain carries TRBV11-1 and TRBJ1-1; D is unresolved. Trimming took off 4 bases at V and 2 bases at J, with 11 bases between the two ends. The CDR3 consists of 14 residues. Germline V gives CDR1 SGHAT, CDR2 FQDESV (reference sequence). The DNA for the CDR3 is TGTGCCAGCAGCTATGGAGATTTTAACACTGAAGCTTTCTTT. This translates into CASSYGDFNTEAFF. The entire variable domain, with the rest obtained from reference TRBV11-1 and TRBJ1-1, is as follows: EAEVAQSPRYKITEKSQAVAFWCDPISGHATLYWYRQILGQGPELLVQFQDESVVDDSQLPKDRFSAERLKGVDSTLKIQPAELGDSAMYLCASSYGDFNTEAFFGQGTRLTVV.

This chain links TRBV27 with TRBJ2-5; D uncertain. V was cut by 4 bases and J by 4 bases, with 13 bases left in between. CDR3 size: 14 residues. Per the germline V gene, CDR1 is MNHEY and CDR2 is SMNVEV (reference sequence). DNA of the CDR3: TGTGCCAGCAGTTCTTGGGCCAAAGTAGAGACCCAGTACTTC. It is translated as CASSSWAKVETQYF.

This clone has a single count. The J gene is TRBJ1-2, the V gene TRBV19; perhaps TRBD1 as D (5 bases). V lost 7 bases to trimming and J lost 4 bases, with 19 bases between them. The CDR3 loop spans 15 amino acids. Per germline, CDR1 LNHDA and CDR2 SQIVND (reference sequence). This CDR3 reads CASKGEAEGAYGYTF. The CDR3 region has the DNA TGTGCCAGTAAGGGTGAGGCTGAAGGGGCCTATGGCTACACCTTC.